The 30 T cell receptor beta chains below all came from one sample that was sequenced in a study of blood T cell repertoires in COVID-19. Profiled with immunoSEQ multiplex PCR; TCRdb holds only in-frame clones, not every one. The table shows roughly 290,000 clones, with 90% occurring only once. The specimen was peripheral blood. Receptors originate from a woman aged 25-40 years with COVID-19, enrolled during active disease.

The chain recombines TRBV24-1 with TRBJ2-5; the match to TRBD1 covers 7 bases. V shed 12 bases and J 2 bases; nucleotides not matched to a gene: 8. Looked up from germline, CDR1 is KGHDR and CDR2 is SFDVKD. This CDR3 comprises 13 residues. The CDR3 bases are TGTGCCCCCGGGTGGACAGGTCAAGAGACCCAGTACTTC. This sequence encodes CAPGWTGQETQYF.

This clone was counted once. V is TRBV6-5 and J is TRBJ1-2; 11 bases are a match to TRBD1. The CDR3 totals 14 residues. Trimming at V came to 5 bases and at J to 5 bases, leaving 4 bases not matched to a gene. Germline V gives CDR1 MNHEY, CDR2 SVGAGI. The CDR3 DNA reads as TGTGCCAGCAGTCCCGGGACAGGGGGTTATGGCTACACCTTC. The encoded protein is CASSPGTGGYGYTF.

This clone was seen only a few times. The chain is built from TRBV18 and TRBJ2-1; D might be TRBD1 (6 bases). CDR1 and CDR2 from the germline V gene are KGHSH and LQKENI. Trimming stripped 6 bases from V and 4 bases from J, with 16 bases between. The CDR3 covers 15 residues. The CDR3 coding sequence is TGTGCCAGCTCTCCGGGACAAAAGACGTACAATGAGCAGTTCTTC. It specifies CASSPGQKTYNEQFF. The variable domain in full, with the rest retrieved from reference TRBV18 and TRBJ2-1, is NAGVMQNPRHLVRRRGQEARLRCSPMKGHSHVYWYRQLPEEGLKFMVYLQKENIIDESGMPKERFSAEFPKEGPSILRIQQVVRGDSAAYFCASSPGQKTYNEQFFGPGTRLTVL.

The chain couples TRBV5-1 to TRBJ1-6, with D perhaps matching TRBD1 (6 bases). There are 15 residues in the CDR3. V gave up 4 bases and J gave up 10 bases, with 18 bases separating them. Germline-derived CDR1 and CDR2 are SGHRS and YFSETQ. This chain's CDR3 is CASSLSGGQRSPLHF. Here the CDR3 DNA reads TGCGCCAGCAGCCTGAGCGGGGGCCAGAGGTCACCCCTCCACTTT.

The chain recombines TRBV27 with TRBJ2-7; 8 bases align to TRBD2. This CDR3 has 15 residues. The trim removed 4 bases at V and 3 bases at J, leaving 8 bases unmatched. Germline lookup yields CDR1 MNHEY and CDR2 SMNVEV (reference sequence). The CDR3 DNA is TGTGCCAGCAGTTCACCCGGGACTAGTCTCTACGAGCAGTACTTC. Translation gives CASSSPGTSLYEQYF.

The V gene is TRBV6-6, the J gene TRBJ2-1; TRBD2 agrees at 13 bases. CDR3 length: 15 residues. The germline V gene encodes CDR1 MNHNY and CDR2 SVGAGI (reference sequence). The V gene end was trimmed by 5 bases and the J gene end by 3 bases; junction bases not matched to a gene: 1. The CDR3 DNA sequence: TGTGCCAGCAGTCGACTAGCGGGGGGCTACAATGAGCAGTTCTTC. Residues: CASSRLAGGYNEQFF.

This sequence joins TRBV27 and TRBJ2-7; the match to TRBD1 covers 7 bases. The CDR3 totals 14 residues. Trimming removed 8 bases from V and 5 bases from J; junction bases left unmatched: 12. The V gene's germline CDR1 is MNHEY and CDR2 SMNVEV (reference sequence). The CDR3: CASRPLDRADEQYF. The CDR3 nucleotides read TGTGCCAGCCGTCCACTCGACAGGGCGGACGAGCAGTACTTC.

The genes are TRBV5-1 and TRBJ2-3, with 9 bases fitting TRBD2. CDR3 length equals 18 residues. Germline trimming cut 1 base from V and 2 bases from J; bases unmatched to any gene: 11. CDR1 SGHRS and CDR2 YFSETQ come from the germline V gene. DNA of the CDR3: TGCGCCAGCAGCTTGTTAGGAATTCCGGGACTAGCCACAGATACGCAGTATTTT. Amino acid sequence: CASSLLGIPGLATDTQYF.

This sequence joins TRBV30 and TRBJ1-1; D may be TRBD1 (5 bases). The germline CDR1 and CDR2 sequences are GTSNPN and SVGIG (reference sequence). The length of the CDR3 is 10 residues. The V end was cut by 7 bases, the J end by 10 bases, with 13 bases between. The CDR3, as DNA: TGTGCCTCCTTCGCGGGGGGAGCTTTCTTT. It translates to CASFAGGAFF.

This sequence joins TRBV2 and TRBJ1-5, with D hard to call. This CDR3 is 14 amino acids long. The V and J ends lost 3 bases and 0 bases respectively, with 6 bases between them. Germline CDR1 reads SNHLY; CDR2 reads FYNNEI. CDR3 region: CASSEVYSNQPQHF. CDR3 nucleotides: TGTGCCAGCAGTGAGGTCTATAGCAATCAGCCCCAGCATTTT.

The chain links TRBV7-2 to TRBJ2-1; 11 bases match TRBD2. CDR3 length equals 13 residues. Germline V gene lookup returns CDR1 SGHTA and CDR2 FQGNSA. The ends lost 5 bases at V and 13 bases at J; junction bases unmatched: 7. The CDR3 protein is CASSLELAGEQFF. CDR3 DNA sequence: TGTGCCAGCAGCCTAGAACTAGCGGGAGAACAGTTCTTC.

This rearrangement joins TRBV18 to TRBJ2-7, with D tentatively TRBD1 (6 bases). CDR3 length equals 13 residues. Trimming pared 0 bases from V and 9 bases from J, leaving 12 bases between. Germline V gene sequence: CDR1 KGHSH, CDR2 LQKENI. As DNA, the CDR3 is TGTGCCAGCTCACCACCGGGGGCGGTAGGGCAGTACTTC. Amino acid sequence: CASSPPGAVGQYF.

V is TRBV6-1 and J is TRBJ1-1, with D unresolved. The CDR3 has 14 residues. CDR1 and CDR2 (germline): MNHNS, SASEGT. Trimming stripped 1 base from V and 4 bases from J, with 10 bases between. The CDR3 spells CASSEVIRSTEAFF. DNA for the CDR3: TGTGCCAGCAGTGAAGTCATTAGAAGCACTGAAGCTTTCTTT.

The chain has TRBV19 and TRBJ2-3; D might be TRBD2 (6 bases). The CDR3 is 16 residues long. Germline V gene sequence: CDR1 LNHDA, CDR2 SQIVND (reference sequence). The V and J ends lost 10 bases and 3 bases respectively, with 23 bases between them. The CDR3 sequence is CATSPLRPGGTDTQYF. The CDR3 DNA reads as TGTGCCACCTCCCCTTTAAGGCCCGGGGGAACAGATACGCAGTATTTT.

This chain links TRBV30 with TRBJ1-6, with D possibly TRBD1 on 5 matching bases. The V gene's germline CDR1 is GTSNPN and CDR2 SVGIG (reference sequence). Trimming pared 0 bases from V and 10 bases from J, leaving 10 bases between. The length of the CDR3 is 13 residues. The CDR3 DNA reads as TGTGCCTGGAGTGTACAGGAATTATCACCCCTCCACTTT. This encodes CAWSVQELSPLHF.

The chain employs TRBV6-5 and TRBJ2-5, with D possibly being TRBD1 (6 bases). The CDR3 totals 14 residues. Trimming cost V 0 bases and J 7 bases, with 12 bases left between them. Germline V gene sequence: CDR1 MNHEY, CDR2 SVGAGI. CDR3 bases: TGTGCCAGCAGTTACTCGGACAGTTCTGCGACCCAGTACTTC. Protein sequence: CASSYSDSSATQYF.

V is TRBV6-4 and J is TRBJ1-1; D is undetermined. The germline V gene has CDR1 MRHNA and CDR2 SNTAGT. This CDR3 comprises 13 residues. With 6 bases removed from V and 4 bases from J, the gap between germline ends came to 12 bases. CDR3 bases: TGTGCCAGCAGAAAGGAAAGCGTCACTGAAGCTTTCTTT. It specifies CASRKESVTEAFF.

The J gene is TRBJ1-1, the V gene TRBV7-2; D might be TRBD1 (6 bases). V lost 5 bases to trimming and J lost 4 bases, with 14 bases between them. Per the germline V gene, CDR1 is SGHTA and CDR2 is FQGNSA. This CDR3 comprises 14 residues. The CDR3 loop reads CASSLRGRGTEAFF. The CDR3 nucleotides read TGTGCCAGCAGCCTTAGAGGCAGGGGCACTGAAGCTTTCTTT.

V gene TRBV6-2 or TRBV6-3 combines with J gene TRBJ2-5; 11 positions match TRBD2. V was clipped by 4 bases and J by 5 bases; unmatched bases: 9. Germline V gene lookup returns CDR1 MNHEY and CDR2 SVGEGT. CDR3 length equals 16 residues. The CDR3 DNA is TGTGCCAGCAGTTCCTATAGCGGGAGGGCCGCGGAGACCCAGTACTTC. Its translation: CASSSYSGRAAETQYF.

The V call is TRBV7-8, the J call TRBJ1-6; D gene uncertain. CDR1 is SGHVS and CDR2 is FQNEAQ in the germline V gene. The CDR3 is 16 amino acids. V was cut by 3 bases and J by 0 bases, with 9 bases left in between. CDR3: CASSLRQSSYNSPLHF. Written as DNA, the CDR3 is TGTGCCAGCAGCTTGAGACAAAGCTCCTATAATTCACCCCTCCACTTT.

This rearrangement joins TRBV11-1 to TRBJ1-2; D may be TRBD1 (6 bases). There are 13 residues in the CDR3. Trimming stripped 5 bases from V and 6 bases from J, with 13 bases between. Germline CDR1 and CDR2: SGHAT and FQDESV (reference sequence). CDR3 in DNA: TGTGCCAGCAGCGCCTCAGGGGAGCATGGCTACACCTTC. The encoded protein is CASSASGEHGYTF.

The chain couples TRBV4-3 to TRBJ2-4, with D possibly being TRBD1 (5 bases). Germline V CDR1 and CDR2: LGHNA, YSLEER. The V end lost 4 bases, the J end lost 1 base, and 14 bases lay between the germline ends. CDR3 length equals 16 residues. The CDR3 is CASSPRAQAAKNIQYF. The CDR3 DNA is TGCGCCAGCAGCCCTCGGGCACAGGCGGCCAAAAACATTCAGTACTTC.

CDR3: CASTPGQSSNQPQHF. The CDR3 nucleotides are TGTGCCAGCACCCCCGGACAGAGTAGCAATCAGCCCCAGCATTTT. J is TRBJ1-5 and V is TRBV6-6, with D maybe TRBD1 (6 bases). V was clipped by 7 bases and J by 0 bases, with 13 bases between them. The CDR3 is 15 amino acids. CDR1 is MNHNY, CDR2 SVGAGI, per germline (reference sequence).

The rearrangement uses TRBV28 and TRBJ1-2; 7 bases line up with TRBD1. The V gene's germline CDR1 is MDHEN and CDR2 SYDVKM. Trimming removed 7 bases from V and 4 bases from J; junction bases left unmatched: 6. The CDR3 runs to 13 residues. The CDR3 DNA reads TGTGCCAGCACCTCCGGGACAGTCTATGGCTACACCTTC. Translating it yields CASTSGTVYGYTF.

This sequence joins TRBV20-1 and TRBJ1-6, with 8 nucleotides matching TRBD1. Germline CDR1 is DFQATT and CDR2 is SNEGSKA (reference sequence). V lost 3 bases to trimming and J lost 0 bases; unmatched junction nucleotides: 7. The CDR3 length is 17 residues. The CDR3 region has the DNA TGCAGTGCTAGTTTTACAGGGGGATTCTCCTATAATTCACCCCTCCACTTT. This encodes CSASFTGGFSYNSPLHF.

The rearrangement uses TRBV13 and TRBJ2-6; no clear D gene. CDR3 length: 17 residues. Germline V gives CDR1 PRHDT, CDR2 FYEKMQ (reference sequence). V dropped 10 bases and J dropped 1 base, with 20 bases sitting between them. The CDR3 bases are TGTGCCACCACCGCGAGGAACGGAATGTCTGGGGCCAACGTCCTGACTTTC. Its translation is CATTARNGMSGANVLTF.

This chain links TRBV6-6 with TRBJ1-4; possible D gene TRBD1, 5 bases. V was cut by 6 bases and J by 8 bases, with 16 bases left in between. CDR3 length: 14 amino acids. Germline loops: CDR1 MNHNY, CDR2 SVGAGI (reference sequence). CDR3: CASRGGVNEEKLFF. DNA for the CDR3: TGTGCCAGCAGGGGGGGTGTAAATGAGGAAAAACTGTTTTTT.

This clone has just one count. This chain uses TRBV2 with TRBJ1-1; D is unclear. Germline-derived CDR1 and CDR2 are SNHLY and FYNNEI. The CDR3 spans 13 residues. V was shortened by 6 bases and J by 9 bases, with 17 bases between the two germline ends. The CDR3 nucleotides read TGTGCCAGCAGCGGGGAGCTATTTGGGAAAGCTTTCTTT. Protein sequence: CASSGELFGKAFF.

The chain joins TRBV7-9 to TRBJ2-1, with TRBD2 matching 13 bases. Germline V gene sequence: CDR1 SEHNR, CDR2 FQNEAQ (reference sequence). V shed 5 bases and J 4 bases; nucleotides not matched to a gene: 5. The CDR3 extends over 16 amino acids. CDR3 amino acids: CASSPTSGGRYNEQFF. The DNA for the CDR3 is TGTGCCAGCAGCCCGACTAGCGGGGGGAGGTACAATGAGCAGTTCTTC.

The gene calls are TRBV4-1 and TRBJ2-1; tentatively, D is TRBD2 (6 bases). Germline V gives CDR1 MGHRA, CDR2 YSYEKL. V was clipped by 0 bases and J by 0 bases, with 12 bases between them. The CDR3 contains 17 residues. In nucleotides, the CDR3 is TGCGCCAGCAGCCAAGAAGGCGCACTAGCCTCCTACAATGAGCAGTTCTTC. Amino acids: CASSQEGALASYNEQFF.